This entry lists 25 T cell receptor beta chains sequenced from one sample in a study of blood T cell repertoires in COVID-19. The method was immunoSEQ multiplex PCR; TCRdb's version includes in-frame clones alone and lacks a portion of them. The sample shows more than 250,000 clones, approximately 82% of them seen only once. Sequences were obtained from PBMCs or T cells enriched from blood (not recorded which). The source of these receptors is a man aged 35-49 years who had been exposed to COVID-19.

This clone has only a few counts. The identical CDR3 is also encoded by other nucleotide sequences in the sample. The gene calls are TRBV3-1 (or the pseudogene TRBV3-2) and TRBJ2-3, with D hard to call. Germline CDR1 LGHDT, CDR2 YNNKEL (reference sequence). The germline V and J ends were trimmed by 4 bases and 6 bases, with 14 bases remaining between them. The CDR3 sequence is 14 residues long. For the CDR3, the DNA is TGTGCCAGCAGCCCGCCGATCCAGGTGGATACGCAGTATTTT. This gives the protein CASSPPIQVDTQYF.

The rearrangement joins TRBV5-1 to TRBJ1-2; 7 positions agree with TRBD1. The germline V gene encodes CDR1 SGHRS and CDR2 YFSETQ. Trimming cost V 3 bases and J 4 bases; bases outside gene matches: 6. The CDR3 has 14 amino acids. The CDR3 protein is CASSSTGQIYGYTF. CDR3 bases: TGCGCCAGCAGCTCGACGGGACAGATCTATGGCTACACCTTC.

The chain carries TRBV4-1 and TRBJ1-1; D is unresolved. CDR1 is MGHRA and CDR2 is YSYEKL in the germline V gene. The CDR3 totals 14 residues. The germline V and J ends were trimmed by 2 bases and 7 bases, with 14 bases remaining between them. The CDR3 region has the DNA TGCGCCAGCAGCCAACTACCTCAGCGCCTTGAAGCTTTCTTT. It translates to CASSQLPQRLEAFF.

The V and J genes are TRBV11-2 and TRBJ2-7; 11 nucleotides line up with TRBD2. The CDR3 length is 16 residues. V dropped 4 bases and J dropped 4; count of bases not matched to a gene: 9. CDR1 and CDR2 from the germline V gene are SGHAT and FQNNGV. Here the CDR3 reads CASSSLSSGRAYEQYF. The CDR3 DNA follows: TGTGCCAGCAGCTCCCTGAGTAGCGGGAGGGCTTACGAGCAGTACTTC.

The J gene is TRBJ1-1, the V gene TRBV12-3 or TRBV12-4; D remains unclear. V lost 8 bases, J lost 1 base, and 5 bases lay in between. The CDR3 is 11 residues long. The CDR3 spells CASQKNTEAFF. The CDR3 DNA reads as TGTGCCAGCCAGAAGAACACTGAAGCTTTCTTT.

V gene TRBV30 combines with J gene TRBJ1-3, with D unresolved. The CDR3 consists of 14 residues. V was cut by 4 bases and J by 0 bases, with 10 bases left in between. Germline CDR1 is GTSNPN and CDR2 is SVGIG (reference sequence). The CDR3 DNA reads TGTGCCTGGAATTTTGACTACTCTGGAAACACCATATATTTT. This encodes CAWNFDYSGNTIYF.

The gene calls are TRBV20-1 and TRBJ1-1; D not resolved. The germline V and J ends were trimmed by 6 bases and 6 bases, with 20 bases remaining between them. Germline V CDR1 and CDR2: DFQATT, SNEGSKA (reference sequence). The CDR3 has 14 residues. The CDR3 is CSASLDARAAEAFF. The CDR3 DNA sequence: TGCAGTGCAAGTCTCGATGCGCGCGCCGCTGAAGCTTTCTTT.

This clone was detected only a few times. V is TRBV2 and J is TRBJ2-3; 7 nucleotides agree with TRBD2. The CDR3 is 14 amino acids. After removal of 5 bases from V and 9 bases from J, the junction contained 11 bases not matched to a gene. Germline V gives CDR1 SNHLY, CDR2 FYNNEI. CDR3 bases: TGTGCCAGCAGTTTATTAGCGGGCGTAGACACGCAGTATTTT. Encoded protein: CASSLLAGVDTQYF.

This chain's CDR3 is CASSQGMGQRGNTIYF. CDR3 in DNA: TGTGCCAGCAGCCAAGGCATGGGACAGAGGGGAAACACCATATATTTT. V is TRBV3-1 (or the pseudogene TRBV3-2) and J is TRBJ1-3, with 7 bases aligning to TRBD1. CDR3 length: 16 residues. The germline V gene encodes CDR1 LGHDT and CDR2 YNNKEL (reference sequence). With V trimmed by 1 base and J by 4 bases, 7 bases remained unmatched.

Worth noting for this clone: A junction end diverges from the germline sequence, so it may reflect a read error. This chain uses TRBV7-7 with TRBJ2-5; TRBD2 matches at 9 bases. The CDR3 covers 15 residues. CDR1 and CDR2 (germline): SSHAT, FNYEAQ (reference sequence). CDR3 region: CASSSLGREGETQYF. The CDR3 DNA reads as TGTGCTAGCAGCTCCCTGGGGCGGGAGGGAGAGACCCAGTACTTC.

V is TRBV2 and J is TRBJ2-5, with D perhaps matching TRBD1 (5 bases). Per the germline V gene, CDR1 is SNHLY and CDR2 is FYNNEI. V lost 3 bases and J 1 base, leaving 12 bases between the germline ends. This CDR3 region has 15 residues. The CDR3 loop is CASSEFIQAQETQYF. Written as DNA, the CDR3 is TGTGCCAGCAGTGAGTTTATACAGGCCCAAGAGACCCAGTACTTC.

V usage is TRBV19 and J usage is TRBJ1-4, with a tentative D call TRBD1 (6 bases). This CDR3 is built from 17 residues. Per the germline V gene, CDR1 is LNHDA and CDR2 is SQIVND (reference sequence). With 5 bases removed from V and 0 bases from J, the gap between germline ends came to 16 bases. This chain's CDR3 is CASSPPQGRATNEKLFF. DNA for the CDR3: TGTGCCAGTAGTCCGCCACAGGGTCGGGCAACTAATGAAAAACTGTTTTTT.

The rearrangement joins TRBV5-8 to TRBJ1-2; 7 bases match TRBD1. Germline V CDR1 and CDR2: SGHTS, YDEGEE. The CDR3 is made up of 15 amino acids. The ends lost 0 bases at V and 4 bases at J; junction bases unmatched: 6. DNA for the CDR3: TGTGCCAGCAGCTTGGGGGACAGAGGAACCTATGGCTACACCTTC. Its translation is CASSLGDRGTYGYTF.

This chain connects TRBV3-1 (or the pseudogene TRBV3-2) to TRBJ2-2; no clear D. The ends were cut back, 2 bases at V and 5 bases at J, with 3 bases in the middle. Germline V gives CDR1 LGHDT, CDR2 YNNKEL (reference sequence). The CDR3 consists of 12 residues. The CDR3 loop is CASSQLTGELFF. CDR3 nucleotides: TGTGCCAGCAGCCAACTTACCGGGGAGCTGTTTTTT.

This rearrangement joins TRBV3-1 (or the pseudogene TRBV3-2) to TRBJ2-1; TRBD2 aligns across 16 bases. CDR3 length: 24 amino acids. V lost 3 bases to trimming and J lost 7 bases; unmatched junction nucleotides: 27. Germline V gives CDR1 LGHDT, CDR2 YNNKEL (reference sequence). CDR3 amino acids: CASSHFGRKPGTSGRAYLGNEQFF. CDR3 coding DNA: TGTGCCAGCAGCCATTTCGGCAGAAAACCCGGGACTAGCGGGAGGGCCTACCTGGGTAATGAGCAGTTCTTC.

The gene calls are TRBV6-5 and TRBJ1-1; weak D call: TRBD1 (6 bases). The CDR3 loop spans 15 amino acids. Germline CDR1 reads MNHEY; CDR2 reads SVGAGI. V lost 8 bases to trimming and J lost 0 bases, with 16 bases between them. Here the CDR3 reads CASQPSGGVNTEAFF. CDR3 sequence (DNA): TGTGCCAGCCAACCGTCTGGGGGCGTGAACACTGAAGCTTTCTTT.

This chain uses TRBV24-1 with TRBJ2-1; D might be TRBD2 (6 bases). The V end lost 4 bases, the J end lost 9 bases, and 15 bases lay between the germline ends. The CDR3 is 14 residues long. The V gene's germline CDR1 is KGHDR and CDR2 SFDVKD. The DNA for the CDR3 is TGTGCCACCAGTGACCAGAGACTAGGAAGTGAGCAGTTCTTC. Protein sequence: CATSDQRLGSEQFF.

The CDR3 loop is CASSLMGQGYNEQFF. DNA for the CDR3: TGTGCCAGCAGCTTAATGGGACAGGGATACAATGAGCAGTTCTTC. The chain combines TRBV7-8 with TRBJ2-1; the match to TRBD1 covers 9 bases. There are 15 residues in the CDR3. Germline trimming cut 2 bases from V and 4 bases from J; bases unmatched to any gene: 3. Germline assignment: CDR1 SGHVS and CDR2 FQNEAQ.

The chain is built from TRBV27 and TRBJ2-5, with TRBD2 identical over 9 bases. The CDR3 is made up of 13 amino acids. V lost 7 bases and J lost 4; bases outside the gene matches: 4. Germline CDR1 MNHEY, CDR2 SMNVEV (reference sequence). The CDR3 coding sequence is TGTGCCAGCACGGCGGGAGGGGGAGAGACCCAGTACTTC. This encodes CASTAGGGETQYF.

The chain has TRBV5-6 and TRBJ2-2; 11 bases match TRBD1. CDR1 and CDR2 from the germline V gene are SGHDT and YYEEEE. The CDR3 sequence is 16 residues long. The V gene end was trimmed by 3 bases and the J gene end by 10 bases; junction bases not matched to a gene: 11. CDR3 sequence (DNA): TGTGCCAGCAGCTGGGTGAAGGACAGGGGGCGGGTGGAGCTGTTTTTT. It yields the protein CASSWVKDRGRVELFF. The full variable domain, with the rest looked up from reference TRBV5-6 and TRBJ2-2, is DAGVTQSPTHLIKTRGQQVTLRCSPKSGHDTVSWYQQALGQGPQFIFQYYEEEERQRGNFPDRFSGHQFPNYSSELNVNALLLGDSALYLCASSWVKDRGRVELFFGEGSRLTVL.

This clone has a single count. The chain is built from TRBV2 and TRBJ1-4; 8 positions match TRBD1. CDR1 and CDR2 from the germline V gene are SNHLY and FYNNEI. V lost 6 bases to trimming and J lost 7 bases; unmatched junction nucleotides: 7. The CDR3 sequence is 14 residues long. The CDR3 DNA sequence: TGTGCCAGCAGCGCGGGGACAGGCGGTGAAAAACTGTTTTTT. It yields the protein CASSAGTGGEKLFF.

The chain uses TRBV25-1 and TRBJ1-4; D not certain. This CDR3 is built from 12 residues. Germline assignment: CDR1 MGHDK and CDR2 SYGVNS. V was cut by 3 bases and J by 6 bases, with 5 bases left in between. The CDR3 region is CASSDRYEKLFF. CDR3 coding DNA: TGTGCCAGCAGTGACCGGTATGAAAAACTGTTTTTT.

The chain joins TRBV5-1 to TRBJ2-6; D call uncertain. Between the trimmed V and J ends, which lost 1 base and 0 bases, there was a span of 11 bases. The germline gives CDR1 SGHRS, CDR2 YFSETQ. The CDR3 runs to 17 residues. The CDR3 loop is CASSLTFTSSGANVLTF. The CDR3 nucleotides read TGCGCCAGCAGCTTGACGTTCACAAGCTCTGGGGCCAACGTCCTGACTTTC.

The chain employs TRBV5-1 and TRBJ2-5, with a tentative D call TRBD1 (5 bases). The V end lost 0 bases, the J end lost 2 bases, and 8 bases lay between the germline ends. The CDR3 spans 14 residues. Germline CDR1 reads SGHRS; CDR2 reads YFSETQ. For the CDR3, the DNA is TGCGCCAGCAGCTTGGGGGGCGCTCAAGAGACCCAGTACTTC. Protein sequence: CASSLGGAQETQYF.

This clone occurred many times. The chain employs TRBV5-1 and TRBJ2-5, with TRBD1 as a possible D gene (5 bases). Germline values: CDR1 SGHRS, CDR2 YFSETQ. The length of the CDR3 is 14 residues. V dropped 2 bases and J dropped 0 bases, with 8 bases sitting between them. The CDR3 region is CASSLAGYQETQYF. The CDR3 DNA reads as TGCGCCAGCAGCTTAGCAGGGTACCAAGAGACCCAGTACTTC.